This TCR beta chain was obtained from a study of cytomegalovirus exposure and HLA in healthy donors. The overall study: Some 85 million unique TCRs from HLA-typed donors were held in an early data release.

On this clone: A much larger clone sits a single nucleotide away, making a read error possible.

Researchers ran the PCR with 60 Vbeta and 13 Jbeta primers. Libraries were prepared by immunoSEQ multiplex PCR; TCRdb keeps only in-frame clonotypes and omits some of them. The table lists around 150,000 clones, around 85% of them singletons. Between the trimmed V and J ends, which lost 6 bases and 10 bases, there was a span of 16 bases. This CDR3 contains 14 residues. CDR1 MNHEY and CDR2 SMNVEV come from the germline V gene (reference sequence). This chain joins TRBV27 and TRBJ1-6; a possible D gene is TRBD1 (5 bases). This receptor was obtained from a man aged 40-49 years in good health and CMV-seronegative. Sequencing used PBMCs. CDR3 nucleotide sequence: TGTGCCAGCAGGATGGACAAGGTCAGGTCACCCCTCCACTTT. Its protein product is CASRMDKVRSPLHF.